This T cell receptor (beta chain) is from a study of blood T cell repertoires in COVID-19. At the level of the study: The samples span acute and convalescent COVID-19 from the United States, Italy and Spain. PBMCs, B-cell-depleted T cells, or T cells provided the cDNA or gDNA that made up the material.

Study processing details: Estimated nucleated cell counts came from reference gene primer amplification. Measured with immunoSEQ multiplex PCR; TCRdb has only the in-frame clones, and not every one. The D gene and trimming were derived from the DNA, and the V and J assignments and clone size from that table. The sample lists 120,000 to 150,000 clones, 88% occurring once. The CDR3 extends over 18 amino acids. J was trimmed by 7 bases and V by 4 bases; bases with no gene match: 16. CDR1 and CDR2 from the germline V gene are SGHNT and YYREEE (reference sequence). The rearrangement links TRBV5-4 to TRBJ2-2, with 10 nucleotides matching TRBD1. What was sequenced was peripheral blood. This receptor was identified in a human donor in a cohort sampled during active COVID-19. The CDR3 region has the DNA TGTGCCAGCAGCAAGATACGAGGAAGACAGGGGGCGGTCGGGGAGCTGTTTTTT. As protein: CASSKIRGRQGAVGELFF.